This paragraph covers one T cell receptor beta chain sequence. Its specificity is unknown. This record comes from a study of cytotoxic CD8 clonotypes in ibrutinib-treated CLL. As for the study in general: Timing of response sample collection was a median around 13 months after treatment start, with a range of 6 to 36.

The V gene's germline CDR1 is MNHEY and CDR2 SVGAGI. Trimming removed 4 bases at V and 5 bases at J, with 11 bases between. The CDR3 is made up of 13 amino acids. Generated by immunoSEQ multiplex PCR, the TCRdb table keeps only in-frame clones and is missing some. Found here are hundreds of thousands of clones, around three quarters of them singletons; the top ten hold roughly 14%. Study-level results: Clonality measured at baseline exceeded age-matched healthy donors, tracking circulating CD8+ T-cell counts.

The receptor comes from a human donor with chronic lymphocytic leukemia. The chain couples TRBV6-5 to TRBJ1-1, with D perhaps TRBD1 (6 bases). The material sequenced was PBMCs, taken after 24 months of ibrutinib treatment. CDR3 protein: CASSFRGFTEAFF. CDR3 DNA sequence: TGTGCCAGCAGTTTCAGGGGTTTTACTGAAGCTTTCTTT.